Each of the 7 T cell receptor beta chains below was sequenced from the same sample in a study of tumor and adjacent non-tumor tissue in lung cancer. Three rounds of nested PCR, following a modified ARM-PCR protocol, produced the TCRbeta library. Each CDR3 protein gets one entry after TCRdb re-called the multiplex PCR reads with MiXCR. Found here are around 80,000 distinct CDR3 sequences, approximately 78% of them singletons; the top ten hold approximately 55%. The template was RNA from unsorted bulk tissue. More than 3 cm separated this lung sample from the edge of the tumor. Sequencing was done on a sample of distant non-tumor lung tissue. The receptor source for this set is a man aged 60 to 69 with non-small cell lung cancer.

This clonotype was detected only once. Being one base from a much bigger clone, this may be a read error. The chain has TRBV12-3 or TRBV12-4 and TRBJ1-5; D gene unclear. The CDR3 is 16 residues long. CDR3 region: CASSLVLGEGNQPRHF. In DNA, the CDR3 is TGTGCCAGCAGTTTGGTCCTCGGGGAGGGCAATCAGCCCCGGCATTTT.

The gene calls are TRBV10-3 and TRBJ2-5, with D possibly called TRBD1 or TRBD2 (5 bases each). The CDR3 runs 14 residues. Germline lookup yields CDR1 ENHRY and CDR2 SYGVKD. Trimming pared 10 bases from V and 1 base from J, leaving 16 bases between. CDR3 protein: CATRSEGTQETQYF. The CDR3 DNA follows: TGTGCCACCCGCTCTGAAGGGACCCAAGAGACCCAGTACTTC.

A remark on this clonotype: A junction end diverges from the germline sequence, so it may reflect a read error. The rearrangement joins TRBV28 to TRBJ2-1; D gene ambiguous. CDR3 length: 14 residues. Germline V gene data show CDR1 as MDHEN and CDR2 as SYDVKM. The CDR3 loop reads CASSFQARTDEQVF. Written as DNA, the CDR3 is TGTGCCAGCAGTTTCCAGGCCAGGACCGATGAGCAGGTCTTC.

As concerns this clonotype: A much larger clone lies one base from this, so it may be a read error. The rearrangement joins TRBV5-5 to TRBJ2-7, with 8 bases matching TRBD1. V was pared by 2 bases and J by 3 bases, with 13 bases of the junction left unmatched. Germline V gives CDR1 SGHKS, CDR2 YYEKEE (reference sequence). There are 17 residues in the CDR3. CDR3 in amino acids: CASSFTRGQGASYEQYF. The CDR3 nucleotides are TGTGCCAGCAGCTTCACGCGGGGCCAGGGGGCCAGCTACGAGCAGTACTTC. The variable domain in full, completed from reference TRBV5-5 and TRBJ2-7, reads DAGVTQSPTHLIKTRGQQVTLRCSPISGHKSVSWYQQVLGQGPQFIFQYYEKEERGRGNFPDRFSARQFPNYSSELNVNALLLGDSALYLCASSFTRGQGASYEQYFGPGTRLTVT.

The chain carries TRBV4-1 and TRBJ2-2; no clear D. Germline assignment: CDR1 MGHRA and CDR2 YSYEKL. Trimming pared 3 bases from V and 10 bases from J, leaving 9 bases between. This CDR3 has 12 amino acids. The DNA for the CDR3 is TGCGCCAGCAGCCATTCATCCGCGGAGCTGTTTTTT. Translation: CASSHSSAELFF.

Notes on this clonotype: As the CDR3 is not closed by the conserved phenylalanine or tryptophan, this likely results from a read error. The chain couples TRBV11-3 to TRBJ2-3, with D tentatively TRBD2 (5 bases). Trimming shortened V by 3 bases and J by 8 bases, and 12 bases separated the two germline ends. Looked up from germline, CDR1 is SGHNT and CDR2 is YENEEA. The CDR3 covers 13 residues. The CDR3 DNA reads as TGTGCCAGCAGCTTCCAGGAGGCAGGTACGCAGTATTAT. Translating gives CASSFQEAGTQYY.

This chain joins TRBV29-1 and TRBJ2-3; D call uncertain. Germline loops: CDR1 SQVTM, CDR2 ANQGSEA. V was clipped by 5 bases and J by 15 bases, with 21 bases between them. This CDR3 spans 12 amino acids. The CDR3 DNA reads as TGCAGCGTTCGGACGGCCACAGATACCCACTATTTT. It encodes CSVRTATDTHYF.